A single sample gave rise to the 31 T cell receptor beta chains below, sequenced in a study of CXCR3-negative and CXCR3-positive naive CD8 T cells. TRB cDNA libraries were made by UMI-labeled 5' RACE. Reanalyzing the 5' RACE reads, TCRdb keeps one entry per CDR3 protein, without DNA. The sample holds about 70,000 distinct CDR3 sequences. Findings and limits, study-wide: CXCR3-positive naive cells had TRB CDR3s that were more hydrophobic than CXCR3-negative naive cells had.

These receptors' targets are unknown. Sample: naive CXCR3+ CD8+ T cells from blood. Subset defined: CD45RO-CCR7+CD27+CD95- naive CD8+ T cells expressing CXCR3 (TNR3+). The receptors were sampled from a human donor in good health. Some clones in this sample may be carry-over from other donors' samples.

The chain couples TRBV29-1 to TRBJ2-5; TCRdb outputs TRBD2, but without DNA this stays unchecked. CDR1 is SQVTM and CDR2 is ANQGSEA in the germline V gene. The CDR3 totals 16 residues. This chain's CDR3 is CSVDGLAGDYQETQYF. Using reference TRBV29-1 and TRBJ2-5 for the parts outside the CDR3, the full variable domain is SAVISQKPSRDICQRGTSLTIQCQVDSQVTMMFWYRQQPGQSLTLIATANQGSEATYESGFVIDKFPISRPNLTFSTLTVSNMSPEDSSIYLCSVDGLAGDYQETQYFGPGTRLLVL.

This chain uses TRBV5-4 with TRBJ2-1; the TCRdb D gene call, TRBD2, has no DNA to confirm it. Germline CDR1 is SGHNT and CDR2 is YYREEE (reference sequence). The CDR3 totals 17 residues. CDR3 protein: CASSQQGLEEVYNEQFF.

CDR3 amino acids: CASSLDPYYEQYF. The V and J genes are TRBV7-8 and TRBJ2-7. This CDR3 spans 13 amino acids. Germline CDR1 and CDR2: SGHVS and FQNEAQ. The full variable domain, its missing parts supplied by reference TRBV7-8 and TRBJ2-7, is GAGVSQSPRYKVAKRGQDVALRCDPISGHVSLFWYQQALGQGPEFLTYFQNEAQLDKSGLPSDRFFAERPEGSVSTLKIQRTQQEDSAVYLCASSLDPYYEQYFGPGTRLTVT.

The J gene is TRBJ2-2, the V gene TRBV19; absent DNA, TCRdb's TRBD2 call cannot be checked. Germline values: CDR1 LNHDA, CDR2 SQIVND (reference sequence). The CDR3 extends over 15 amino acids. The CDR3 loop reads CASSMRQGNTGELFF. The variable domain in full, completed from reference TRBV19 and TRBJ2-2, reads DGGITQSPKYLFRKEGQNVTLSCEQNLNHDAMYWYRQDPGQGLRLIYYSQIVNDFQKGDIAEGYSVSREKKESFPLTVTSAQKNPTAFYLCASSMRQGNTGELFFGEGSRLTVL.

The rearrangement links TRBV6-5 to TRBJ2-5; TCRdb's D call of TRBD1 is untestable without DNA. CDR3 length: 15 amino acids. CDR1 and CDR2 (germline): MNHEY, SVGAGI. CDR3 in amino acids: CASTWTGSAGETQYF.

The V and J genes are TRBV6-1 and TRBJ2-1. The V gene's germline CDR1 is MNHNS and CDR2 SASEGT. This CDR3 has 12 amino acids. The CDR3 is CATWAVYNEQFF.

The rearrangement joins TRBV4-3 to TRBJ2-7; the D call of TRBD1 rests on TCRdb alone, since no DNA is present to check it. CDR3 length: 16 amino acids. Germline values: CDR1 LGHNA, CDR2 YSLEER. The CDR3 sequence is CASSQTDRGNWFEQYF.

V gene TRBV4-1 combines with J gene TRBJ2-7; TCRdb gives TRBD2 as the D gene, but with no DNA this cannot be confirmed. Germline values: CDR1 MGHRA, CDR2 YSYEKL. The CDR3 covers 15 residues. The CDR3 sequence: CASSQRVGTSYEQYF.

The chain links TRBV29-1 to TRBJ2-3. This CDR3 has 15 residues. From germline, CDR1 is SQVTM and CDR2 ANQGSEA. The CDR3 here is CSVEVVALGTDTQYF.

This rearrangement joins TRBV20-1 to TRBJ2-1. This CDR3 is 14 amino acids long. The V gene's germline CDR1 is DFQATT and CDR2 SNEGSKA (reference sequence). CDR3 sequence: CSARDRFNDNEQFF.

This sequence joins TRBV29-1 and TRBJ2-7; no DNA is available, so the TRBD1 call from TCRdb remains unchecked. The CDR3 sequence is 13 residues long. CDR1 is SQVTM and CDR2 is ANQGSEA in the germline V gene. CDR3 loop: CSVRGKSTYEQYF.

V and J are TRBV29-1 and TRBJ2-7; TCRdb's D call of TRBD1 is untestable without DNA. Per germline, CDR1 SQVTM and CDR2 ANQGSEA. The CDR3 covers 11 residues. CDR3 in amino acids: CSVAAPLEQYF.

The chain combines TRBV5-1 with TRBJ1-1. The CDR3 runs 15 residues. Germline V gene sequence: CDR1 SGHRS, CDR2 YFSETQ. The CDR3 is CASSTDLNLLAEAFF.

The chain joins TRBV12-3 or TRBV12-4 to TRBJ2-5; TCRdb outputs TRBD1, but without DNA this stays unchecked. CDR3 length: 15 residues. This CDR3 reads CASSSPSQGQETQYF.

The chain employs TRBV20-1 and TRBJ2-3; TCRdb returns TRBD2, unconfirmable since there is no DNA. The CDR3 consists of 16 residues. Germline V gene sequence: CDR1 DFQATT, CDR2 SNEGSKA (reference sequence). The CDR3 loop reads CSARDLSGGATDTQYF.

This chain links TRBV7-9 with TRBJ2-7; TCRdb's D gene call, TRBD2, goes unchecked for lack of DNA. The CDR3 has 13 amino acids. Germline CDR1 and CDR2: SEHNR and FQNEAQ (reference sequence). The CDR3 loop reads CASSLEGTYEQYF.

This sequence joins TRBV7-9 and TRBJ1-6; TCRdb reports TRBD1, a call that lacks DNA to check it against. CDR1 and CDR2 from the germline V gene are SEHNR and FQNEAQ (reference sequence). The CDR3 consists of 14 residues. This chain's CDR3 is CASLPDRGGSPLHF.

CDR3 sequence: CASSWTGGSYEQYF. The V call is TRBV6-2 or TRBV6-3, the J call TRBJ2-7; TCRdb indicates TRBD1, and absent DNA this call remains unverified. CDR1 and CDR2 (germline): MNHEY, SVGEGT. The CDR3 runs to 14 residues.

The chain joins TRBV29-1 to TRBJ2-1; TCRdb's D call of TRBD1 is untestable without DNA. The CDR3 is 14 amino acids. Germline V CDR1 and CDR2: SQVTM, ANQGSEA. The CDR3 loop is CSVGWDGSYNEQFF.

The genes are TRBV6-2 or TRBV6-3 and TRBJ2-3; absent DNA, TCRdb's TRBD2 call cannot be checked. Germline lookup yields CDR1 MNHEY and CDR2 SVGEGT. The CDR3 has 17 residues. The CDR3 sequence: CASSYGVAGAFGDTQYF.

The chain has TRBV5-1 and TRBJ1-5; the TCRdb D gene call, TRBD1, has no DNA to confirm it. Germline CDR1 reads SGHRS; CDR2 reads YFSETQ. The CDR3 is 18 amino acids. The CDR3 region is CASSLVAYRELGNQPQHF. Looking up the rest from reference TRBV5-1 and TRBJ1-5 gives the full variable domain: KAGVTQTPRYLIKTRGQQVTLSCSPISGHRSVSWYQQTPGQGLQFLFEYFSETQRNKGNFPGRFSGRQFSNSRSEMNVSTLELGDSALYLCASSLVAYRELGNQPQHFGDGTRLSIL.

The V gene is TRBV28, the J gene TRBJ2-7. The CDR3 totals 14 residues. The V gene's germline CDR1 is MDHEN and CDR2 SYDVKM. The chain's CDR3 is CASSLPHASYEQYF.

The rearrangement uses TRBV7-3 and TRBJ2-1. The CDR3 is 14 amino acids. Germline CDR1 is SGHTA and CDR2 is FQGTGA. CDR3 amino acids: CASSFSSSYNEQFF. Using reference TRBV7-3 and TRBJ2-1 for the parts outside the CDR3, the full variable domain is GAGVSQTPSNKVTEKGKYVELRCDPISGHTALYWYRQSLGQGPEFLIYFQGTGAADDSGLPNDRFFAVRPEGSVSTLKIQRTERGDSAVYLCASSFSSSYNEQFFGPGTRLTVL.

The chain couples TRBV29-1 to TRBJ2-5; with no DNA, the TCRdb D assignment of TRBD1 cannot be verified. The CDR3 has 13 amino acids. Germline V gene data show CDR1 as SQVTM and CDR2 as ANQGSEA. This CDR3 reads CSVQQGSQETQYF.

This chain uses TRBV29-1 with TRBJ2-7. The germline V gene encodes CDR1 SQVTM and CDR2 ANQGSEA. The CDR3 consists of 11 residues. CDR3 amino acids: CSAMSSYEQYF.

V usage is TRBV7-2 and J usage is TRBJ2-5; TCRdb returns TRBD1, unconfirmable since there is no DNA. CDR1 and CDR2 (germline): SGHTA, FQGNSA. The CDR3 covers 14 residues. The CDR3 loop reads CASSRSTGGETQYF.

The V gene is TRBV5-4, the J gene TRBJ2-3; TCRdb indicates TRBD2, and absent DNA this call remains unverified. The CDR3 loop spans 15 amino acids. Germline V gives CDR1 SGHNT, CDR2 YYREEE (reference sequence). The CDR3 region is CASSPRLEGSDTQYF. Complete variable domain (other parts from reference TRBV5-4 and TRBJ2-3): ETGVTQSPTHLIKTRGQQVTLRCSSQSGHNTVSWYQQALGQGPQFIFQYYREEENGRGNFPPRFSGLQFPNYSSELNVNALELDDSALYLCASSPRLEGSDTQYFGPGTRLTVL.

V is TRBV9 and J is TRBJ2-1. The germline V gene encodes CDR1 SGDLS and CDR2 YYNGEE. The CDR3 extends over 13 amino acids. This chain's CDR3 is CASGEGSYNEQFF. The variable domain in full, completed from reference TRBV9 and TRBJ2-1, reads DSGVTQTPKHLITATGQRVTLRCSPRSGDLSVYWYQQSLDQGLQFLIQYYNGEERAKGNILERFSAQQFPDLHSELNLSSLELGDSALYFCASGEGSYNEQFFGPGTRLTVL.

The CDR3 here is CASSQDPEDRYEQYF. The rearrangement uses TRBV4-3 and TRBJ2-7. Looked up from germline, CDR1 is LGHNA and CDR2 is YSLEER. The CDR3 contains 15 residues.

The rearrangement links TRBV4-2 to TRBJ2-2. The germline V gene encodes CDR1 LGHNA and CDR2 YNFKEQ. This CDR3 has 16 amino acids. The CDR3: CASSQDWILATGELFF.

The J gene is TRBJ1-1, the V gene TRBV7-2; as DNA is missing, the TRBD1 call by TCRdb cannot be tested. Per germline, CDR1 SGHTA and CDR2 FQGNSA. CDR3 length: 13 residues. The CDR3 sequence is CASSPGVGTEAFF.